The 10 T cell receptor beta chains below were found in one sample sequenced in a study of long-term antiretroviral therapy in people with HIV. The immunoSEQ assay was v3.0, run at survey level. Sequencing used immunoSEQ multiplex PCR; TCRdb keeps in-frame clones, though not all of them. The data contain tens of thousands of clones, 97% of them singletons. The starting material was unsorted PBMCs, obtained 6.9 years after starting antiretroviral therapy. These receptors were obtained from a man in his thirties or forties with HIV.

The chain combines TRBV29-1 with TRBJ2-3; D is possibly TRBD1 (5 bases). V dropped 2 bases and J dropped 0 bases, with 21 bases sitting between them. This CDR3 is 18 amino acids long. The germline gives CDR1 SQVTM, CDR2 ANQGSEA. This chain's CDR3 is CSVELWSPDTSSTDTQYF. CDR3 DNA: TGCAGCGTTGAACTGTGGTCCCCGGACACATCTAGCACAGATACGCAGTATTTT.

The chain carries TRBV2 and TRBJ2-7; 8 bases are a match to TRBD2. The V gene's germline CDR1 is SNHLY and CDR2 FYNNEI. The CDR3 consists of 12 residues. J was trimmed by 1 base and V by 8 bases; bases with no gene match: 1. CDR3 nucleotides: TGTGCCAGCTCGGGGGGGTCCTACGAGCAGTACTTC. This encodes CASSGGSYEQYF. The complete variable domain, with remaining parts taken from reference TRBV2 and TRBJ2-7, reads EPEVTQTPSHQVTQMGQEVILRCVPISNHLYFYWYRQILGQKVEFLVSFYNNEISEKSEIFDDQFSVERPDGSNFTLKIRSTKLEDSAMYFCASSGGSYEQYFGPGTRLTVT.

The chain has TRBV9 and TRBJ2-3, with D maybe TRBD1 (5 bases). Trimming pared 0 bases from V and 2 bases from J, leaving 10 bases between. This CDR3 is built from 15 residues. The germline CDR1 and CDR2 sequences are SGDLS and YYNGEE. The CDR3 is CASSVGGQDTDTQYF. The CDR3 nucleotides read TGTGCCAGCAGCGTAGGAGGACAAGACACAGATACGCAGTATTTT.

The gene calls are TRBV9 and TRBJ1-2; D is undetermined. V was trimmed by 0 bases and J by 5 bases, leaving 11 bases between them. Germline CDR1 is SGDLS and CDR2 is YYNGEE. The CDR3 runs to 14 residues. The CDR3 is CASSVDRVGYGYTF. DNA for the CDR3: TGTGCCAGCAGCGTAGATCGGGTGGGATATGGCTACACCTTC.

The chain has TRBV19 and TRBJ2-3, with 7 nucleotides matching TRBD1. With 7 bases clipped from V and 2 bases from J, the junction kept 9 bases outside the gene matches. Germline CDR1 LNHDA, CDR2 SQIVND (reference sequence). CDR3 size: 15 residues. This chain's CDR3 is CASTPGGPFTDTQYF. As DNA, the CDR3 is TGTGCCAGTACTCCAGGGGGACCCTTCACAGATACGCAGTATTTT.

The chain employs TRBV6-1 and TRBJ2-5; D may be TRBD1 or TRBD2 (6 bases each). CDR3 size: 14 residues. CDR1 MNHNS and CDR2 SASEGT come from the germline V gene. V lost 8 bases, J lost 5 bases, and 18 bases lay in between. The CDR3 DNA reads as TGTGCCAGCGCCGATAGGCGGAGGGGGGAGACCCAGTACTTC. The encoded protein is CASADRRRGETQYF.

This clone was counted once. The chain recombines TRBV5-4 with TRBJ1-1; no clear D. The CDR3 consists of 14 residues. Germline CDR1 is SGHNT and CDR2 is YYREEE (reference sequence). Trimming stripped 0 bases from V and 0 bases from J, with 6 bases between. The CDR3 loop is CASSLESMNTEAFF. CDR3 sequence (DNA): TGTGCCAGCAGCTTGGAGAGTATGAACACTGAAGCTTTCTTT.

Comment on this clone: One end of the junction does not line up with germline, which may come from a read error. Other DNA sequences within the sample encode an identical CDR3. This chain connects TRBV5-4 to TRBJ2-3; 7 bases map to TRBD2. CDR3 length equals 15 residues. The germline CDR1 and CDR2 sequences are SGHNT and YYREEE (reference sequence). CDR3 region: CASSPSGTSTDTQYF. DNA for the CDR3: TGTGCCAGCAGCCCGAGCGGGACCAGCACAGACACGCAGTATTTT.

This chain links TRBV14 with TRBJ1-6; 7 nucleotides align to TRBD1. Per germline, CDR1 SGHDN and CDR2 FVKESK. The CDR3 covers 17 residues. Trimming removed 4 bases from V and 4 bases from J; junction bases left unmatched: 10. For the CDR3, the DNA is TGTGCCAGCAGCCTCCCCCGGACAGGAAAATATAATTCACCCCTCCACTTT. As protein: CASSLPRTGKYNSPLHF.

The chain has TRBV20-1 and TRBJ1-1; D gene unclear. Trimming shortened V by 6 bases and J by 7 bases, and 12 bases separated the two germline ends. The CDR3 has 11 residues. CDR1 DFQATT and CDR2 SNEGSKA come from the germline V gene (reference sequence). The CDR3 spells CSAKDQLEAFF. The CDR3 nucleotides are TGCAGTGCCAAAGACCAGCTTGAAGCTTTCTTT.